This T cell receptor beta chain is from a study of monozygotic twins with inflammatory bowel disease (dated by TCRdb to about 2019). About the full investigation: The full study comprised 30 or so monozygotic twin pairs: nine German pairs (four IBD-concordant, five IBD-discordant) and 19 IBD-discordant Danish pairs. Within discordant pairs, disease-associated traits were sought mainly by comparing IBD patients with their genetically identical healthy co-twins. Each individual had, on average, about 151 000 unique TCRalpha sequences and 181 000 unique TCRbeta sequences available for analysis. Study-wide findings and limitations: IBD patients shared fewer clonotypes with other individuals than healthy twins did, most markedly in patients showing signs of disease activity. The analysis was unable to tell different T cell subtypes apart. A decrease in TCRbeta repertoire diversity, as measured by inverse Simpson index, was observed in IBD patients compared with their healthy co-twins. No difference in repertoire similarity was observed between concordant and discordant twins, possibly owing to limited statistical power. No single strong signal or clonotype linked to IBD turned up in the results, so the idea that one exists was not supported. Because patients were on differing immunosuppressive treatments, the repertoires may have picked up extra background noise and inter-individual variability.

There are 18 amino acids in the CDR3, from cysteine to phenylalanine inclusive. No DNA is listed. Per the germline V gene, LGHNA is the CDR1 and YNFKEQ is the CDR2. The method behind the library was 5' RACE. For each TCR library, approximately 3.5 ug of total RNA was used. For each sample, cDNA synthesis with SMARTScribe reverse transcriptase was split into eight separate reactions. During cDNA synthesis, template switching introduced unique molecular identifiers that contained a 6-nucleotide sample barcode. TCRalpha and TCRbeta cDNA was amplified by two nested PCRs of about 15 and 9 cycles, with bead purification after each PCR. Before amplification, the cDNA was treated with uracil DNA-glycosylase and purified using the QIAquick PCR purification kit. In the second PCR, Illumina TruSeq-compatible adapters and sample-specific barcodes were added. TapeStation and Qubit were used to check library quality and concentration, and 5 ng of each library went into the pool. Sequencing of the pooled libraries was done on an Illumina HiSeq2500 single-index Rapid Run using custom sequencing primers and 2 x 100 bp reads. Processing in the source paper ran as follows. MiGEC version 1.2.6 was used for UMI-based consensus assembly, which corrected PCR and sequencing errors. MiXCR version 2.1.1 was used for V(D)J alignment, clonotype assembly and CDR3 extraction. Normalisation of gene usage, clonotype sharing and MAIT/NKT TCR abundance was achieved by analysing the top 1000, 10 000 and 20 000 clonotypes per sample. After downsampling to 27 000 UMIs, diversity was calculated as the inverse Simpson index using the vegan R package. Paired Mann-Whitney U tests were applied to discordant twin pairs, with Benjamini-Hochberg correction for multiple testing. Each entry corresponds to one CDR3 protein sequence from reads that TCRdb reprocessed, and DNA is not given. Here the V and J calls rest on TCRdb's processing, not on the authors' analysis. The sample's table lists a count of about 420,000 distinct CDR3 sequences. The ten top clones hold approximately 2.3% of the sample.

As to this clonotype: Which antigen it targets is not known.

A 2.5 ml peripheral blood sample was drawn into PAXgene tubes per donor and stored at -80°C. Total RNA was isolated from whole blood with the PAXgene blood miRNA kit on an automated QIAcube, without T cell sorting. Peripheral blood from monozygotic twin pairs concordant or discordant for inflammatory bowel disease was subjected to deep TCRalpha and TCRbeta repertoire profiling with unique molecular barcoding. Smoking habits were recorded for all twin pairs, and individuals were classified as current, former or never smokers. This TCR derives from a human donor with ulcerative colitis or Crohn's disease, or a healthy co-twin of an affected twin (not recorded which). Sequencing was performed on blood. The sequence is built from TRBV4-2 and TRBJ2-1; TCRdb names TRBD2, which stays unverified in the absence of DNA. CDR3 region: CASSQVRASGRALDEQFF.